Detailed here is one TCR beta chain. Its antigen is unknown. At one end the junction does not follow the germline gene, possibly because of a read error. The data belong to a study of cytomegalovirus exposure and HLA in healthy donors. Researchers ran the PCR with 60 Vbeta and 13 Jbeta primers. Assay: immunoSEQ multiplex PCR; the TCRdb copy retains only in-frame clones and omits some. The data hold 95,000 to 150,000 clones, with roughly 74% observed a single time. The study, taken as a whole, reports: When a later analysis compared HLA-associated TCR beta chains with equally common others, the HLA-associated chains turned out to be more clonally expanded and to have lower generation probabilities. The authors assumed roughly uniform sequencing depth across donors for presence/absence analyses. As was reported, the HLA-A and HLA-B alleles of most subjects were accurately predicted from TCR beta sequences.

Donors were ostensibly healthy at sampling, although undocumented immune exposures were probable. The V gene's germline CDR1 is SEHNR and CDR2 FQNEAQ (reference sequence). This CDR3 contains 18 residues. This sequence joins TRBV7-9 and TRBJ2-3, with 10 positions matching TRBD2. This receptor was taken from a man between 40 and 49 years old in good health and CMV-seronegative. The sequenced sample consisted of PBMCs. DNA of the CDR3: TGTTCCAGCAGCTTAGATAGGCTAGCGGGGGTTCACACAGATACGCAGTATTTT. The encoded protein is CSSSLDRLAGVHTDTQYF.